This TCR beta chain was captured by sequencing in a study of cytomegalovirus exposure and HLA in healthy donors (dated by TCRdb to the late 2010s). For context, the study as a whole: An earlier analysis of several hundred of the donors reported more than 250 Gb of sequence data and roughly 100 million unique TCR beta sequences from 190 million or so T cells. The study was designed to test whether signatures of past pathogen exposure could be identified by cataloging public T cell receptors. Among about 410 genotyped donors of the cohort, an average of roughly 230,000 unique TCR beta nucleotide sequences was sequenced per donor, of which 15% to 20% were non-productive. Using immunosequencing, the study profiled T cell repertoires from 550 to 750 subjects and related those repertoires to cytomegalovirus serostatus. Besides the first cohort of some 670 subjects, a separate validation cohort made up of over a hundred different subjects was used. In the later analysis, no new phenotypic data were used to find candidate immune exposures; instead, reliance was placed on TCR beta sequences and their occurrence across donors. Roughly 300 gigabases of sequencing data and 70 million to 100 million unique TCR sequences were included in an early release covering around 650 HLA-typed donors. Donor age, sex, ethnicity and CMV serostatus were compiled alongside the repertoire data. Class I and class II HLA loci were covered by the typing at four-digit resolution. Roughly five DR-DQ haplotypes were handled as single units for association and clustering, since linkage in the cohort was strong. A later analysis re-analyzed previously published TCR beta repertoires from roughly 690 donors and added high-resolution HLA genotyping to study TCR occurrence patterns. A later genetic analysis took genome-wide SNP genotypes for about 55% of the roughly 670 donors and used that subset as a discovery cohort. Typing coverage differed by locus: A, B, C, DRB1 and DQB1 were typed in about 620-630 donors, DQA1 in approximately 520, DPA1 in around 610, and DPB1 in 450 to 490. Of the approximately 400 genotyped donors, 80% to 90% were placed in the genetic ancestry cluster associated with self-reported Caucasian donors. The study combined high-throughput TCR immunosequencing, statistical association of individual TCRs with disease status, and machine learning to predict cytomegalovirus infection status. Every discovery cohort repertoire had been produced on one sequencing platform. To decide whether each TCR beta V gene segment behaved as functional or pseudogenic, an earlier analysis of approximately 620 of the donors relied on high-throughput TCR beta sequencing. Results the study describes overall, beyond this receptor: The authors suggested that the approach could potentially be generalized to other disease states and immunological phenotypes. Presence/absence analyses assumed roughly uniform sequencing depth across donors, an assumption that may not hold. In a later genetic analysis, a missense DCLRE1C variant was associated with V-gene and J-gene trimming of TCR beta chains, and the association was replicated in an independent cohort. This cohort had only TCR beta chains sequenced, and the lack of alpha or paired-chain data limited which features could be detected. In a later analysis, several top co-occurrence clusters were reported to appear linked to parvovirus B19, influenza, CMV and Epstein-Barr virus. Compared with equally common non-associated chains, HLA-associated TCR beta chains in a later analysis were more clonally expanded and had lower generation probabilities. A total of roughly 160 TCR beta chains were listed by the study as associated with cytomegalovirus. Most TCR sequences were observed very rarely across donors, whereas some public TCRs were present in many individuals. In a later analysis, most CMV-associated TCR beta chains were found to appear HLA-restricted, with HLA associations seemingly driven largely by CMV exposure. Linkage disequilibrium might explain the correlated functional status among segregating V segments, but an unknown experimental factor could not be excluded. In a later analysis, 16,951 TCR beta sequences were associated with specific HLA alleles at a false discovery rate of 0.05. Compared with the roughly 720-donor mean, donors in an Asian-associated ancestry cluster had fewer N-insertions in productive TCRs, according to a later genetic analysis. A group of highly shared sequence variants was considered likely to be a technical artifact of the sequencing pipeline. CMV serostatus was the only immune exposure information available for the cohort. When HLA alleles, especially DR and DQ, strongly co-occurred, attributing TCR associations to individual alleles was difficult. In an earlier analysis of approximately 600 of the donors, most TCR beta V segments were observed in productive rearrangements about 90% or about 30% of the time, broadly matching IMGT annotations. In a later analysis, the rate of TCR association differed among HLA loci, with DRB1 alleles having the most associated TCRs and HLA-C alleles having the fewest. Some IMGT-functional V segments, including TRBV6-2 and TRBV6-3, could not be distinguished by the 87-base-pair reads and were therefore excluded. HLA typing was unavailable for some donors at each locus, so association tests used only the typed subset. In vitro tests confirmed that a few of the cytomegalovirus-associated TCR beta chains recognize cytomegalovirus antigens. A further reported finding was that TCR beta sequences accurately predicted the HLA-A and HLA-B alleles for most subjects in the first cohort. About 17 rarely observed V segments, including chromosome 9 orphons, were excluded from the earlier analysis of 550 to 700 of the donors because counts were too low. The classifier was reported to diagnose cytomegalovirus status with high specificity and sensitivity in both the original and validation cohorts.

Receptor amplification or capture employed the immunoSEQ multiplex PCR assay. For the multiplex PCR, a mixture combining 60 forward primers for TCR Vbeta segments and 13 reverse primers for TCR Jbeta segments was used. The CDR3 region of rearranged TCR beta genes was amplified from genomic DNA by a multiplex PCR assay. The Illumina HiSeq System was used to sequence the amplified TCR beta libraries as 87-base-pair reads. The study's processing was this. Across the 670 or so repertoires, a later analysis counted 80 million or so unique TCR beta chains, roughly 11 million of which were shared by at least two donors. To remove PCR and sequencing errors, raw reads were error-corrected and collapsed into unique sequences using a nearest-neighbor algorithm that merged closely related sequences. V, D and J gene segments were assigned by aligning CDR3 sequences to IMGT reference sequences. For a sequence to be retained, at least a six-nucleotide match to both a V gene segment and a J gene segment was required. Rearrangements were classified as productive when the CDR3 lacked stop codons and remained in frame with V and J, and all other rearrangements were classified as non-productive. Following IMGT convention, CDR3 was defined as the stretch from the second conserved V-encoded cysteine up to the conserved J-encoded phenylalanine. The earlier analysis of a few hundred of the donors excluded any sequence lacking an unambiguous match to a single V gene segment. In an earlier analysis of several hundred of the donors, V segments were called functional above 56.7% productive rearrangements and were called segregating when the between-donor standard deviation exceeded 5%. A statistical classification framework was developed to diagnose cytomegalovirus status using the catalog of TCR beta chain sequences. A later analysis assigned V and J genes by comparing TCR nucleotide sequences with IMGT/GENE-DB human TR gene sequences. A later analysis assigned CDR3 sequences and most-parsimonious VDJ recombination scenarios with the TCRdist pipeline. In a later analysis, every TCR beta chain was defined by the combination of its CDR3 amino acid sequence and its V-gene family, and reads without a unique V-gene family were dropped. To address suspected cross-contamination and a sequencing artifact, a later analysis removed around 590 highly shared, low-generation-probability nucleotide sequences. For each public chain, a later analysis derived a clonal expansion index from normalized ranks of inferred template counts within each repertoire. In a later analysis, generation probabilities were computed using a VDJ recombination model fitted to out-of-frame rearrangements, and the results were checked against IGoR. Hypergeometric tests were used in a later analysis to score TCR-TCR, TCR-HLA and TCR-CMV co-occurrence, with a repertoire-size bias correction applied to the TCR pairs. In a later analysis, false discovery rates were estimated by permuting HLA or CMV assignments 20 times. A later analysis grouped co-occurring TCRs with DBSCAN, adding TCRdist sequence similarity when clustering within HLA-allele-positive subsets. Repertoires with fewer than 30,000 or more than 120,000 public chains were left out of co-occurrence clustering, as were about five repertoires with anomalous nucleotide sharing. TCRdb retrieved this table from immuneACCESS and kept in-frame rearrangements only. Not all clones are present; in checked studies, unresolved V genes account for under half, and no reason is known for the remainder. D and trimming come from the DNA, and the V and J calls and clone size come from that table. The sample has under 200,000 clones on record, around 80% of them singletons. Under 5% of the sample is in the top ten clones.

The germline V gene (reference sequence) supplies CDR1 SEHNR and CDR2 FQNEAQ. Spanning cysteine to phenylalanine, the CDR3 consists of 15 amino acids. CDR3 DNA is the only sequence kept; it has 45 bases, read in frame from the first base. The germline V end is reduced by 3 bases and the J end by 1 base; junction bases left unmatched: 5. About this clone: The specificity of this receptor is unknown. Qualities for individual bases were not recorded, and no much larger clone is one base off.

In total, 600 or so healthy bone marrow donors made up the cohort. At the time of sampling, all cohort members were nominally healthy, though unrecorded immune exposures were likely present. The donor tested CMV seropositive and was one of the 289 seropositive cohort members. A peripheral blood sample was collected from each donor, and TCR beta sequencing was performed on peripheral blood mononuclear cells. Genomic DNA was extracted from the blood cell samples with the Qiagen DNeasy Blood Extraction Kit. This clonotype was sampled from a woman in her fifties or sixties in good health and CMV-seropositive. The chain links TRBV7-9 with TRBJ1-1; TRBD1 fits 7 bases in the junction. What was sequenced was PBMCs. The DNA sequence follows: TGTGCCAGCAGCTTCGGGCGACAGGGGAACACTGAAGCTTTCTTT. Translated, this gives CASSFGRQGNTEAFF.